This T cell receptor beta chain was identified in a study of shared clonotypes between healthy human individuals. Once extracted for a subset, genomic DNA was divided evenly among several immunoSEQ plates. Sorted-subset replicate PCRs used around 200 ng of genomic DNA. This amount corresponded to approximately 30,000 T cell genomes. Assay used: immunoSEQ multiplex PCR; TCRdb lists only in-frame clones, some missing. Altogether about 1 million clones are present, approximately 72% being singletons, with the ten largest covering 1.4%. Germline V CDR1 and CDR2: SGHTA, FQGNSA. V gave up 5 bases and J gave up 0 bases; unmatched junction bases: 5. This CDR3 comprises 16 residues.

This sequence was found in a man between 18 and 29 years old in good health. Sequencing input: memory CD4+ T cells sorted from blood. Noted subset: CD45RA-negative fraction. The J gene is TRBJ2-1, the V gene TRBV7-2; 9 bases match TRBD2. CDR3 sequence: CASSPISGSSYNEQFF. CDR3 bases: TGTGCCAGCAGCCCGATTAGCGGGAGCTCCTACAATGAGCAGTTCTTC.